This paragraph covers one T cell receptor (beta chain) sequence. Its antigen is unidentified. This sample stems from a study of siplizumab effects on memory and regulatory T cells. Unstimulated naive, memory, effector memory and TEMRA subsets from three donor pairs were sequenced. Each sample contributed roughly 10^5 TCR templates to the assay. This table comes from immunoSEQ multiplex PCR, and its TCRdb copy is limited to in-frame clones, with some not included. The sample carries about 56,000 clones, around 97% recorded once. Study-wide results and limits: The naive T cell population seemed more diverse than memory cells and seemed a major contributor to the alloresponse.

The CDR3 totals 13 residues. CDR1 MNHEY and CDR2 SMNVEV come from the germline V gene (reference sequence). V lost 3 bases, J lost 3 bases, and 9 bases lay in between. This chain links TRBV27 with TRBJ2-7; D is possibly TRBD1 or TRBD2 (5 bases each). Sequencing used naive CD8+ T cells sorted from blood. This TCR came from a human donor in good health. DNA of the CDR3: TGTGCCAGCAGTTTCCGGGGCAGCTACGAGCAGTACTTC. Its translation: CASSFRGSYEQYF.